What follows are 18 T cell receptor beta chains derived from one specimen sequenced in a study of shared clonotypes between healthy human individuals. Profiling relied on immunoSEQ multiplex PCR, and the TCRdb table lists in-frame clones only, not all of them. The sample carries 2 million to 2.5 million clones, over 90% recorded once. The sequencing sample was made of naive CD4+ T cells from PBMCs. Subset noted: CD45RA+ positively selected. These receptors came from a man aged 18 to 30 in good health. Some clones in this sample may be carry-over from other donors' samples.

The rearrangement links TRBV6-5 to TRBJ2-7; D perhaps matches TRBD2 (6 bases). V was shortened by 4 bases and J by 1 base, with 11 bases between the two germline ends. The germline CDR1 and CDR2 sequences are MNHEY and SVGAGI. The CDR3 sequence is 14 residues long. The DNA for the CDR3 is TGTGCCAGCAGTTCAACCGGGGGATCCTACGAGCAGTACTTC. Protein product: CASSSTGGSYEQYF.

The V and J genes are TRBV6-1 and TRBJ2-1; TRBD2 matches 11 bases. V shed 8 bases, J shed 9 bases, and the junction held 9 bases outside the gene matches. The V gene's germline CDR1 is MNHNS and CDR2 SASEGT. CDR3 length: 14 residues. The CDR3 region has the DNA TGTGCCAGCTTTAGCGGGAGGGCCTTTGGTGAGCAGTTCTTC. Protein: CASFSGRAFGEQFF.

CDR3 loop: CASSLNRERNTGELFF. The CDR3 DNA sequence: TGTGCCAGTAGTCTGAATAGGGAGAGGAACACCGGGGAGCTGTTTTTT. This sequence joins TRBV19 and TRBJ2-2; possible D gene TRBD2, 5 bases. Between the trimmed V and J ends, which lost 5 bases and 1 base, there was a span of 14 bases. Germline CDR1 LNHDA, CDR2 SQIVND (reference sequence). The CDR3 contains 16 residues.

Regarding this clone: The same CDR3 arises from other DNA sequences in this sample as well. The chain recombines TRBV2 with TRBJ2-5, with 11 bases identical to TRBD1. CDR3 length equals 14 residues. Germline V gene sequence: CDR1 SNHLY, CDR2 FYNNEI. The V segment lost 3 bases and the J segment 5 bases; nucleotides outside the gene matches: 2. The CDR3 loop reads CASSEDRGLETQYF. As DNA, the CDR3 is TGTGCCAGCAGTGAGGACAGGGGGCTTGAGACCCAGTACTTC.

The chain uses TRBV28 and TRBJ2-3; perhaps TRBD2 as D (5 bases). The germline V gene has CDR1 MDHEN and CDR2 SYDVKM. The CDR3 loop spans 15 amino acids. Trimming shortened V by 6 bases and J by 4 bases, and 17 bases separated the two germline ends. The CDR3 region is CASSPSGAQADTQYF. CDR3 in DNA: TGTGCCAGCAGCCCCAGCGGAGCTCAGGCAGATACGCAGTATTTT.

The chain links TRBV7-2 to TRBJ2-1; TRBD1 aligns across 7 bases. V trimming: 2 bases; J trimming: 4 bases; junction bases outside the gene matches: 5. The length of the CDR3 is 15 residues. In germline, CDR1 is SGHTA, CDR2 FQGNSA. The chain's CDR3 is CASSLMWDSYNEQFF. CDR3 nucleotides: TGTGCCAGCAGCTTAATGTGGGACAGTTACAATGAGCAGTTCTTC.

The chain uses TRBV10-3 and TRBJ2-7; unclear D gene. Germline-derived CDR1 and CDR2 are ENHRY and SYGVKD. The ends were cut back, 3 bases at V and 5 bases at J, with 17 bases in the middle. The CDR3 extends over 15 amino acids. The CDR3 region has the DNA TGTGCCATCAGTGATCCCCCTCTCGTCTTTAACGAGCAGTACTTC. This translates into CAISDPPLVFNEQYF.

The rearrangement uses TRBV7-2 and TRBJ2-2, with D perhaps given as TRBD1 or TRBD2 (5 bases each). The CDR3 is 13 amino acids. Germline V gene sequence: CDR1 SGHTA, CDR2 FQGNSA. Trimming removed 5 bases at V and 4 bases at J, with 8 bases between. The CDR3 here is CASSHGGTGELFF. CDR3 nucleotide sequence: TGTGCCAGCAGCCATGGGGGCACCGGGGAGCTGTTTTTT.

The CDR3 loop is CASSYVGHGYTF. The CDR3 coding sequence is TGTGCCAGCAGTTATGTGGGCCATGGCTACACCTTC. The chain is built from TRBV6-5 and TRBJ1-2; no reliable D call. Germline CDR1 and CDR2: MNHEY and SVGAGI. Trimming stripped 3 bases from V and 6 bases from J, with 8 bases between. The CDR3 totals 12 residues.

The CDR3 spells CASSPDRGKGSPLHF. The CDR3, as DNA: TGTGCCAGCAGCCCAGACAGGGGGAAAGGTTCACCCCTCCACTTT. This chain uses TRBV7-9 with TRBJ1-6; 9 bases align to TRBD1. The CDR3 is 15 residues long. J gave up 9 bases and V 5 bases, and 8 bases lay outside the gene matches. Germline V gene sequence: CDR1 SEHNR, CDR2 FQNEAQ (reference sequence).

The V and J genes are TRBV18 and TRBJ2-2; D perhaps matches TRBD2 (6 bases). Per germline, CDR1 KGHSH and CDR2 LQKENI. This CDR3 has 14 amino acids. The V end lost 3 bases, the J end lost 7 bases, and 12 bases lay between the germline ends. DNA for the CDR3: TGTGCCAGCTCACCGGAGACTAGGAGCGGGGAGCTGTTTTTT. This translates into CASSPETRSGELFF.

In nucleotides, the CDR3 is TGTGCCAGCAGGACAGGGGGCGTTAGGAACACTGAAGCTTTCTTT. It encodes CASRTGGVRNTEAFF. This chain connects TRBV11-2 to TRBJ1-1; TRBD1 matches 10 bases. Germline V gene data show CDR1 as SGHAT and CDR2 as FQNNGV. The CDR3 extends over 15 amino acids. After removal of 6 bases from V and 1 base from J, the junction contained 5 bases not matched to a gene.

The rearrangement joins TRBV7-2 to TRBJ2-2; D gene unclear. V gave up 3 bases and J gave up 2 bases, with 7 bases separating them. CDR1 and CDR2 (germline): SGHTA, FQGNSA. CDR3 size: 14 residues. The CDR3 loop is CASSFTRNTGELFF. The CDR3 bases are TGTGCCAGCAGCTTCACAAGAAACACCGGGGAGCTGTTTTTT.

This chain uses TRBV18 with TRBJ2-7; D may correspond to TRBD1 or TRBD2 (5 bases each). The CDR3 covers 15 residues. Germline CDR1 KGHSH, CDR2 LQKENI. V lost 3 bases and J 0 bases, leaving 12 bases between the germline ends. CDR3 sequence reads: CASSPRAGSSYEQYF. In DNA form, the CDR3 reads TGTGCCAGCTCACCTCGGGCAGGGAGCTCCTACGAGCAGTACTTC.

The gene calls are TRBV28 and TRBJ2-7; the match to TRBD1 covers 7 bases. The CDR3 has 15 residues. Trimming removed 7 bases from V and 0 bases from J; junction bases left unmatched: 9. Germline CDR1 MDHEN, CDR2 SYDVKM. The CDR3 nucleotides read TGTGCCAGCATTCGACAGGGCCCTAACTCCTACGAGCAGTACTTC. Translating it yields CASIRQGPNSYEQYF.

The V gene is TRBV6-6, the J gene TRBJ2-2, with 12 bases that match TRBD2. Losses at the gene ends were 4 bases for V and 4 bases for J; bases not matched to a gene: 4. Germline V CDR1 and CDR2: MNHNY, SVGAGI (reference sequence). The CDR3 runs 16 residues. CDR3 protein: CASSSTSGSGTGELFF. In DNA, the CDR3 is TGTGCCAGCAGTTCGACTAGCGGGAGTGGCACCGGGGAGCTGTTTTTT.

The V call is TRBV9, the J call TRBJ2-3; D gene unclear. Germline CDR1 and CDR2: SGDLS and YYNGEE. This CDR3 has 19 residues. Trimming took off 0 bases at V and 0 bases at J, with 20 bases between the two ends. The CDR3 nucleotides are TGTGCCAGCAGCGTAGCCCCAGGTTTGCGTTACCCTAGCACAGATACGCAGTATTTT. Translated, it gives CASSVAPGLRYPSTDTQYF.

V and J are TRBV14 and TRBJ2-7; D is possibly TRBD1 (6 bases). The CDR3 is made up of 13 amino acids. The germline V gene has CDR1 SGHDN and CDR2 FVKESK. The V end was cut by 4 bases, the J end by 7 bases, with 14 bases between. The CDR3 sequence is CASSLRAGTEQYF. CDR3 coding DNA: TGTGCCAGCAGCCTCAGAGCCGGGACAGAGCAGTACTTC.